These 32 T cell receptor beta chains share one sample of origin, sequenced in a study of cytomegalovirus exposure and HLA in healthy donors. The primer mix had 60 Vbeta and 13 Jbeta primers. TCRdb keeps only in-frame clones here, not all; method: immunoSEQ multiplex PCR. Of 97,000 or so clones in the sample, 55% to 80% are singletons; the top ten hold over 4%. Sequencing used PBMCs. All receptors derive from a human donor in good health.

The CDR3 here is CASRKDRGQVTEAFF. CDR3 sequence (DNA): TGTGCCAGCAGAAAGGACAGGGGGCAAGTCACTGAAGCTTTCTTT. The chain couples TRBV6-5 to TRBJ1-1; 11 bases line up with TRBD1. Germline loops: CDR1 MNHEY, CDR2 SVGAGI. V was pared by 6 bases and J by 4 bases, with 7 bases of the junction left unmatched. CDR3 size: 15 residues.

The chain carries TRBV19 and TRBJ2-7; 7 bases are a match to TRBD2. The CDR3 loop spans 14 amino acids. V shed 5 bases, J shed 1 base, and the junction held 5 bases outside the gene matches. CDR1 is LNHDA and CDR2 is SQIVND in the germline V gene (reference sequence). DNA for the CDR3: TGTGCCAGTAGTCCAACGGGGGGTTCCTACGAGCAGTACTTC. Translating it yields CASSPTGGSYEQYF.

This clone has just a few counts. CDR3 DNA: TGTGCCAGCAGCGTAGGGGGACAGGGTTCCTACGAGCAGTACTTC. This gives the protein CASSVGGQGSYEQYF. The V gene is TRBV9, the J gene TRBJ2-7; 9 nucleotides align to TRBD1. V was clipped by 0 bases and J by 1 base; unmatched bases: 2. Germline assignment: CDR1 SGDLS and CDR2 YYNGEE. The CDR3 spans 15 residues.

The chain joins TRBV19 to TRBJ2-2; possible D gene TRBD2, 6 bases. CDR3 length equals 14 residues. The germline V and J ends were trimmed by 5 bases and 6 bases, with 13 bases remaining between them. Germline-derived CDR1 and CDR2 are LNHDA and SQIVND (reference sequence). CDR3 amino acids: CASSGGRKSGELFF. The CDR3 DNA is TGTGCCAGTAGTGGAGGGAGGAAATCCGGGGAGCTGTTTTTT.

The chain combines TRBV6-1 with TRBJ2-7; a possible D gene is TRBD2 (5 bases). The V and J ends lost 9 bases and 0 bases respectively, with 15 bases between them. CDR3 size: 14 residues. The germline V gene encodes CDR1 MNHNS and CDR2 SASEGT. The CDR3 sequence is CARRVQLSSYEQYF. For the CDR3, the DNA is TGTGCCAGGAGGGTACAGCTAAGCTCCTACGAGCAGTACTTC.

This chain links TRBV27 with TRBJ2-7; D perhaps matches TRBD1 (6 bases). Germline CDR1 and CDR2: MNHEY and SMNVEV (reference sequence). Trimming took 6 bases from V and 4 from J, leaving 19 bases between them. The CDR3 length is 15 residues. CDR3 amino acids: CASRYQQGRTYEQYF. CDR3 coding DNA: TGTGCCAGCAGATACCAACAGGGAAGAACTTACGAGCAGTACTTC.

The rearrangement uses TRBV19 and TRBJ2-5, with D possibly being TRBD2 (7 bases). The germline gives CDR1 LNHDA, CDR2 SQIVND (reference sequence). V dropped 7 bases and J dropped 5 bases, with 17 bases sitting between them. This CDR3 region has 14 residues. CDR3 amino acids: CASTIRGGEETQYF. The CDR3 nucleotides read TGTGCCAGTACCATTCGAGGGGGGGAGGAGACCCAGTACTTC.

The genes are TRBV11-1 and TRBJ2-3; D is perhaps TRBD2 (6 bases). The V end was cut by 6 bases, the J end by 2 bases, with 15 bases between. The CDR3 covers 15 residues. Germline lookup yields CDR1 SGHAT and CDR2 FQDESV (reference sequence). For the CDR3, the DNA is TGTGCCAGCAGTCTGGGCGGGGCCCACACAGATACGCAGTATTTT. It translates to CASSLGGAHTDTQYF.

The chain carries TRBV6-5 and TRBJ2-5; TRBD1 agrees at 8 bases. The germline gives CDR1 MNHEY, CDR2 SVGAGI. V gave up 7 bases and J gave up 4 bases; unmatched junction bases: 5. There are 13 residues in the CDR3. Here the CDR3 DNA reads TGTGCCAGCATTGACACAGGGGGAGAGACCCAGTACTTC. Its translation: CASIDTGGETQYF.

This clone was counted only a few times. Written as DNA, the CDR3 is TGCGCCAGCACCCCCGAGGGAGCCGGTGTCACTGAAGCTTTCTTT. Its translation is CASTPEGAGVTEAFF. The chain has TRBV5-1 and TRBJ1-1, with D hard to call. CDR1 is SGHRS, CDR2 YFSETQ, per germline. V was cut by 6 bases and J by 4 bases, with 19 bases left in between. This CDR3 has 15 amino acids.

V usage is TRBV7-8 and J usage is TRBJ1-4; tentatively, D is TRBD1 (6 bases). V lost 1 base, J lost 8 bases, and 20 bases lay in between. Germline assignment: CDR1 SGHVS and CDR2 FQNEAQ. The CDR3 has 17 amino acids. The CDR3 region is CASSLDPQGKIGEKLFF. CDR3 in DNA: TGTGCCAGCAGCTTAGATCCTCAGGGGAAAATAGGGGAAAAACTGTTTTTT.

The chain combines TRBV6-1 with TRBJ2-1; TRBD2 is a possible D gene (6 bases). This CDR3 contains 14 residues. CDR1 and CDR2 from the germline V gene are MNHNS and SASEGT. V gave up 7 bases and J gave up 2 bases, with 12 bases separating them. In nucleotides, the CDR3 is TGTGCCAGCAAGGACTATGCGACCTACAATGAGCAGTTCTTC. Its translation: CASKDYATYNEQFF.

The V gene is TRBV6-5, the J gene TRBJ2-1; D might be TRBD2 (5 bases). The CDR3 sequence is 13 residues long. Trimming cost V 10 bases and J 8 bases, with 18 bases left between them. Germline lookup yields CDR1 MNHEY and CDR2 SVGAGI. CDR3 residues: CATEKPGFHEQFF. The CDR3 DNA reads TGTGCCACGGAAAAGCCGGGGTTCCATGAGCAGTTCTTC.

This clone occurred a few times. The chain joins TRBV27 to TRBJ2-2, with D hard to call. The CDR3 covers 18 residues. CDR1 and CDR2 (germline): MNHEY, SMNVEV (reference sequence). Trimming shortened V by 5 bases and J by 4 bases, and 23 bases separated the two germline ends. This CDR3 is CASSRFVDQLLFTGELFF. The DNA for the CDR3 is TGTGCCAGCAGTCGATTCGTGGATCAGTTACTATTCACCGGGGAGCTGTTTTTT.

The chain recombines TRBV5-1 with TRBJ2-5; 8 bases align to TRBD2. Germline CDR1 SGHRS, CDR2 YFSETQ. CDR3 length: 15 amino acids. V shed 0 bases and J 7 bases; nucleotides not matched to a gene: 8. The CDR3 DNA sequence: TGCGCCAGCAGCTTGGCCGGAGCGGGAGAGGGGACCCAGTACTTC. This sequence encodes CASSLAGAGEGTQYF.

This chain connects TRBV5-6 to TRBJ2-5; tentatively, D is TRBD2 (6 bases). CDR3 length: 12 residues. Trimming removed 4 bases at V and 9 bases at J, with 13 bases between. CDR1 is SGHDT and CDR2 is YYEEEE in the germline V gene. CDR3 protein: CASSTDWEAQYF. The CDR3 region has the DNA TGTGCCAGCAGCACGGACTGGGAGGCCCAGTACTTC.

The V call is TRBV11-2, the J call TRBJ2-7; TRBD2 matches at 12 bases. The CDR3 has 18 amino acids. The V gene end was trimmed by 5 bases and the J gene end by 2 bases; junction bases not matched to a gene: 13. CDR1 is SGHAT, CDR2 FQNNGV, per germline. The CDR3 bases are TGTGCCAGCAGCAAGACTAGCGGGAGCTATCCTGACCCCTACGAGCAGTACTTC. It codes for CASSKTSGSYPDPYEQYF.

This clone was seen more than once but under ten times. The CDR3 protein is CASRAGGGKNIQYF. The CDR3 region has the DNA TGTGCCAGCAGGGCAGGGGGAGGCAAAAACATTCAGTACTTC. V and J are TRBV13 and TRBJ2-4; D is perhaps TRBD1 (7 bases). The germline V and J ends were trimmed by 6 bases and 3 bases, with 12 bases remaining between them. This CDR3 is built from 14 residues. Germline loops: CDR1 PRHDT, CDR2 FYEKMQ (reference sequence).

This clone came up a few times. As DNA, the CDR3 is TGCGCCAGCCATACAGGGGACCAAAACACCGGGGAGCTGTTTTTT. Residues: CASHTGDQNTGELFF. The gene calls are TRBV5-1 and TRBJ2-2, with 7 bases identical to TRBD1. The CDR3 covers 15 residues. CDR1 and CDR2 from the germline V gene are SGHRS and YFSETQ. The V and J ends lost 7 bases and 2 bases, in that order; junction bases with no gene match: 8. Filled out from reference TRBV5-1 and TRBJ2-2, the complete variable domain reads KAGVTQTPRYLIKTRGQQVTLSCSPISGHRSVSWYQQTPGQGLQFLFEYFSETQRNKGNFPGRFSGRQFSNSRSEMNVSTLELGDSALYLCASHTGDQNTGELFFGEGSRLTVL.

The chain joins TRBV5-1 to TRBJ2-1; D gene uncertain. The CDR3 loop spans 14 amino acids. Trimming shortened V by 0 bases and J by 7 bases, and 11 bases separated the two germline ends. The germline V gene has CDR1 SGHRS and CDR2 YFSETQ. The CDR3 loop is CASSLALITNEQFF. The CDR3 DNA reads TGCGCCAGCAGCTTGGCCCTTATCACTAATGAGCAGTTCTTC.

The chain joins TRBV28 to TRBJ1-5; possibly TRBD1 for D (5 bases). The length of the CDR3 is 17 residues. The germline V and J ends were trimmed by 1 base and 5 bases, with 18 bases remaining between them. From germline, CDR1 is MDHEN and CDR2 SYDVKM. The chain's CDR3 is CASSLLGGREGYQPQHF. The DNA of the CDR3 is TGTGCCAGCAGTTTATTGGGTGGCAGGGAGGGGTATCAGCCCCAGCATTTT.

The rearrangement joins TRBV7-2 to TRBJ1-2, with D unclear. The CDR3 loop spans 8 amino acids. From germline, CDR1 is SGHTA and CDR2 FQGNSA. Trimming pared 5 bases from V and 14 bases from J, leaving 6 bases between. CDR3 loop: CASSPFTF. CDR3 DNA sequence: TGTGCCAGCAGCCCCTTTACCTTC.

The DNA for the CDR3 is TGCGCCAGCAGCCGTCTGGGACAGGGAAACACTGAAGCTTTCTTT. It specifies CASSRLGQGNTEAFF. The V gene is TRBV4-1, the J gene TRBJ1-1, with 9 bases lining up with TRBD1. CDR3 size: 15 residues. Trimming cost V 4 bases and J 2 bases; bases outside gene matches: 5. Germline V gene lookup returns CDR1 MGHRA and CDR2 YSYEKL.

The rearrangement uses TRBV30 and TRBJ1-4, with 9 bases matching TRBD1. The germline CDR1 and CDR2 sequences are GTSNPN and SVGIG (reference sequence). The CDR3 is 18 residues long. V lost 5 bases to trimming and J lost 4 bases; unmatched junction nucleotides: 17. CDR3 sequence: CAWASAGTGFTYNEKLFF. The CDR3 coding sequence is TGTGCCTGGGCCTCGGCCGGGACAGGGTTCACGTATAATGAAAAACTGTTTTTT.

In this sample, this clone turned up once. This chain uses TRBV30 with TRBJ1-1; D may be TRBD1 (5 bases). The CDR3 sequence is 14 residues long. CDR1 and CDR2 (germline): GTSNPN, SVGIG (reference sequence). Between the trimmed V and J ends, which lost 0 bases and 4 bases, there was a span of 12 bases. The CDR3 DNA reads TGTGCCTGGAGTGTAGGGGCAGGGTTCACTGAAGCTTTCTTT. Its protein is CAWSVGAGFTEAFF.

The chain links TRBV6-5 to TRBJ2-7; D remains unclear. There are 13 residues in the CDR3. CDR1 is MNHEY, CDR2 SVGAGI, per germline. Trimming cost V 2 bases and J 4 bases, with 9 bases left between them. The CDR3 DNA sequence: TGTGCCAGCAGTTACGGCGGTAAATACGAGCAGTACTTC. It translates to CASSYGGKYEQYF.

The genes are TRBV9 and TRBJ2-3; TRBD1 matches at 10 bases. The CDR3 length is 18 residues. The V gene's germline CDR1 is SGDLS and CDR2 YYNGEE. V was pared by 4 bases and J by 2 bases, with 13 bases of the junction left unmatched. The CDR3: CASSIDYHGTGDTDTQYF. The CDR3 coding sequence is TGTGCCAGCAGCATCGACTATCACGGGACAGGGGACACAGATACGCAGTATTTT.

The chain recombines TRBV29-1 with TRBJ2-3, with D possibly matching TRBD1 (6 bases). Germline assignment: CDR1 SQVTM and CDR2 ANQGSEA. Trimming pared 5 bases from V and 0 bases from J, leaving 9 bases between. The CDR3 runs 13 residues. CDR3 bases: TGCAGCGTTATACAGGGCAGCACAGATACGCAGTATTTT. Translation: CSVIQGSTDTQYF.

The chain uses TRBV5-4 and TRBJ1-1; 9 bases align to TRBD1. Per germline, CDR1 SGHNT and CDR2 YYREEE (reference sequence). The CDR3 covers 12 residues. The J segment lost 7 bases and the V segment lost 3 bases, leaving 1 base of the junction unmatched. DNA of the CDR3: TGTGCCAGCAGCTGGGGACAGGGTGAAGCTTTCTTT. Translating gives CASSWGQGEAFF.

This clone was recorded a few times. The rearrangement links TRBV29-1 to TRBJ1-2; maybe TRBD1 (6 bases). The CDR3 consists of 14 residues. V was cut by 6 bases and J by 2 bases, with 16 bases left in between. Germline V lookup: CDR1 SQVTM, CDR2 ANQGSEA. Written as DNA, the CDR3 is TGCAGCGTCCTACAGGGAATCAACAACTATGGCTACACCTTC. Translation: CSVLQGINNYGYTF.

This CDR3 reads CASNTDRLYQPQHF. CDR3 DNA: TGTGCCAGTAATACGGACAGGCTGTATCAGCCCCAGCATTTT. The chain combines TRBV19 with TRBJ1-5, with 7 positions matching TRBD1. This CDR3 has 14 amino acids. The germline V gene has CDR1 LNHDA and CDR2 SQIVND (reference sequence). With V trimmed by 7 bases and J by 5 bases, 8 bases remained unmatched.

The chain couples TRBV5-1 to TRBJ2-5, with D possibly being TRBD2 (6 bases). The germline V and J ends were trimmed by 2 bases and 4 bases, with 24 bases remaining between them. The length of the CDR3 is 18 residues. CDR1 is SGHRS, CDR2 YFSETQ, per germline. CDR3 in DNA: TGCGCCAGCAGCTTAATATCCCCGGGAGACCACGGAGGAGAGACCCAGTACTTC. Encoded protein: CASSLISPGDHGGETQYF.